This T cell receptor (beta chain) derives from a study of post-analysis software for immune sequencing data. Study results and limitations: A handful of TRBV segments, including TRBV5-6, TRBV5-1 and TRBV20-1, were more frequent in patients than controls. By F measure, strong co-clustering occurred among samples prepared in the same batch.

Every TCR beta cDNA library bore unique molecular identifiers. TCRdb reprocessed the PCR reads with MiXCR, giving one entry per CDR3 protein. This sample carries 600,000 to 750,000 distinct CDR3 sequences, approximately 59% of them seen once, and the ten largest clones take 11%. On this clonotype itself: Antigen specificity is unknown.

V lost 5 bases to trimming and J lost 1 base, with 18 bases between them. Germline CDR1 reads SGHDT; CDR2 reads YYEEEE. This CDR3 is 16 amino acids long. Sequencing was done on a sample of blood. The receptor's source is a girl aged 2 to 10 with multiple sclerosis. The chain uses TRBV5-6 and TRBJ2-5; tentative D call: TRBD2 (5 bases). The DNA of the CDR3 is TGTGCCAGCAGTTCACCTAGACGAGGGTTCCAAGAGACCCAGTACTTC. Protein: CASSSPRRGFQETQYF. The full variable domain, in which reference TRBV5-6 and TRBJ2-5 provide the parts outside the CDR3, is DAGVTQSPTHLIKTRGQQVTLRCSPKSGHDTVSWYQQALGQGPQFIFQYYEEEERQRGNFPDRFSGHQFPNYSSELNVNALLLGDSALYLCASSSPRRGFQETQYFGPGTRLLVL.